This T cell receptor beta chain is drawn from a study of blood T cell repertoires in COVID-19. For the study at large: The samples span acute and convalescent COVID-19 from the United States, Italy and Spain. The cDNA or gDNA used as material had been derived from T cells, B-cell-depleted T cells, or PBMCs.

Donors were grouped by their self-reported clinical history. The CDR3 is 15 amino acids. Germline CDR1 reads SGDLS; CDR2 reads YYNGEE. Trimming removed 4 bases at V and 0 bases at J, with 10 bases between. Authors' processing steps: Estimated nucleated cell counts came from reference gene primer amplification. Sequenced by immunoSEQ multiplex PCR; TCRdb stores in-frame clones only, minus some. V and J calls and clone size are those listed in that table; D and trimming were worked out from the DNA. The sample lists under 150,000 clones, approximately 86% occurring once. The chain is built from TRBV9 and TRBJ2-2; D gene ambiguous. The receptor's source is a woman between 45 and 65 years old who had recovered from COVID-19. The source material was PBMCs or T cells enriched from blood (not recorded which). CDR3 nucleotides: TGTGCCAGCAGCTCCCATGGGCCGAACACCGGGGAGCTGTTTTTT. Translation: CASSSHGPNTGELFF.